This is a list of T cell receptor beta chains from one sample in a study of graft-versus-host responses after intestinal transplantation. Sequencing used immunoSEQ multiplex PCR; TCRdb keeps in-frame clones, though not all of them. The table shows 62,000 or so clones, with more than 90% occurring only once. These receptors have no known antigen. The sequenced sample was unstimulated CD8+ T cells sorted from spleen or lymph node cells, obtained before transplant. These receptors were obtained from a human donor who was the organ donor for an intestinal transplant. CDR3s include the opening cysteine and the closing phenylalanine or tryptophan. A row's size may be missing; if present it is once, few, many or a size class.

j_call v_call clone_size cdr3_aa
TRBJ1-1 TRBV5-1 . CASSLTGAEAFF
TRBJ2-2 TRBV5-1 . CASSLAGIGELFF
TRBJ2-1 TRBV9 . CASTTGSSYNEQFF
TRBJ2-7 TRBV6-1 . CASRPSYRDNGQYF
TRBJ1-5 TRBV19 . CASSGSQGNSNQPQHF
TRBJ2-3 TRBV5-6 . CASSWGGDTQYF
TRBJ1-5 TRBV7-9 . CASSPGGLQPQHF
TRBJ2-7 TRBV19 . CASSRAGGREEQYF
TRBJ1-2 TRBV30 . CAWSLRGNYGYTF
TRBJ1-2 TRBV27 once CASLGQGGYTF
TRBJ2-1 TRBV9 . CASSVGREVPYNEQFF
TRBJ2-2 TRBV6-1 . CASSELAGSGGELFF
TRBJ2-7 TRBV25-1 . CASRRDRGTYEQYF
TRBJ1-6 TRBV2 . CASSRGQLNSPLHF
TRBJ2-7 TRBV28 . CASIPGQGRYEQYF
TRBJ2-1 TRBV28 . CASTGANEQFF
TRBJ2-1 TRBV6-1 . CASSGWVGQEQFF
TRBJ2-3 TRBV28 . CASSWLADTQYF
TRBJ2-1 TRBV27 . CASSLRTSGSTGDNEQFF
TRBJ1-2 TRBV18 . CASSPSLTRGLLHGYTF
TRBJ2-7 TRBV27 once CASSLSLRDYEQYF
TRBJ2-7 TRBV27 . CASLRWRPPFYEQYF
TRBJ1-4 TRBV7-8 . CASSLAYMDRNEKLFF
TRBJ1-2 TRBV28 once CASSSAETGNGYTF
TRBJ2-1 TRBV10-1 once CASSESYGGYNEQFF
TRBJ2-7 TRBV10-1 . CATLVGPDKYEQYF
TRBJ2-1 TRBV5-1 . CASSLVLAGGEQFF
TRBJ2-1 TRBV19 . CASSVGVYNEQFF
TRBJ2-3 TRBV13 . CASSFLAGGSDTQYF
TRBJ2-7 TRBV5-5 . CASSLEGGNYYEQYF
TRBJ2-5 TRBV11-2 . CASSTGYETQYF
TRBJ2-1 TRBV27 . CASGRASDEQFF
TRBJ2-5 TRBV10-3 once CAIKGLAGETQYF
TRBJ2-5 TRBV28 . CASSALMSGREETQYF
TRBJ1-2 TRBV29-1 . CSVAVGQGGGYTF
TRBJ2-5 TRBV2 . CASSGGVGDRKDRETQYF
TRBJ2-3 TRBV27 . CASFAGLGTDTQYF
TRBJ1-1 TRBV19 . CASSGDRGEAFF
TRBJ1-1 TRBV19 . CASKLVEGSGTEAFF
TRBJ2-5 TRBV4-1 . CASSHLGGDGETQYF
TRBJ2-2 TRBV6-5 . CASSLDPRGTGELFF
TRBJ2-3 TRBV9 . CASSNSGRVTDTQYF
TRBJ2-1 TRBV9 . CASSAGLADYNEQFF
TRBJ2-2 TRBV27 once CATHLGSRPTGELFF
TRBJ1-3 TRBV30 . CAWKRQGNTIYF
TRBJ2-7 TRBV10-3 . CAISELDLGGEQYF
TRBJ2-1 TRBV21-1 . CASSKRSGSNEQFF
TRBJ2-7 TRBV29-1 once CSVVAGSQYEQYF
TRBJ1-4 TRBV5-6 . CASSSPLTNEKLFF
TRBJ2-1 TRBV27 . CASTPWASGTSSYNEQFF
TRBJ1-5 TRBV7-8 . CASSYQGERGGHGNQPQHF
TRBJ1-4 TRBV29-1 . CSVREGNEKLFF
TRBJ2-7 TRBV2 . CASNQEYF
TRBJ1-1 TRBV4-3 once CASSQDRQPQGWTEAFF
TRBJ2-1 TRBV4-1 . CASSQVAGRAYNEQFF